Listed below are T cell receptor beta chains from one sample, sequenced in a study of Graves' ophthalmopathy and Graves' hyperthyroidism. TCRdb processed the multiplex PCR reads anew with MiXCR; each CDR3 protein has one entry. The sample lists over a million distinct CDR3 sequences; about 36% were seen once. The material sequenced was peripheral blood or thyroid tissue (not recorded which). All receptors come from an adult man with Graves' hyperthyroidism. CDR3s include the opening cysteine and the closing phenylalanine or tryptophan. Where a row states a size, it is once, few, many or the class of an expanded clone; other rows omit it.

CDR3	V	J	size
CSAGGTGAYVLTF	TRBV20-1	TRBJ2-6	few
CSAATGTSGTYEQYF	TRBV20-1	TRBJ2-7	.
CSARDPEDVGTGHTEAFF	TRBV20-1	TRBJ1-1	.
CASSLAPAREGSPLHF	TRBV7-6	TRBJ1-6	many
CSPKRGYEQYF	TRBV20-1	TRBJ2-7	few
CSVSPVGRGGGDTQYF	TRBV29-1	TRBJ2-3	.
CSVEGSGSYGYTF	TRBV29-1	TRBJ1-2	many
CASSAGAPGEQYF	TRBV7-7	TRBJ2-7	many
CATSRGLRDRALDTQYF	TRBV15	TRBJ2-3	few
CASRRDRALNTEAFF	TRBV6-6	TRBJ1-1	.
CAISRGQGDYGYTF	TRBV10-3	TRBJ1-2	.
CARKGQSNSPLHF	TRBV10-3	TRBJ1-6	.
CASRTTSGSHEQYF	TRBV2	TRBJ2-7	.
CASSLGDSLIFYEQYF	TRBV7-8	TRBJ2-7	many
CASSPFQGIDSPLHF	TRBV18	TRBJ1-6	.
CASSRHMGGEQYF	TRBV7-2	TRBJ2-7	once
CSASIRELFF	TRBV20-1	TRBJ2-2	.
CASSFLGLAGGEQYF	TRBV7-9	TRBJ2-7	many
CSARGDRVAGYTF	TRBV20-1	TRBJ1-2	once
CASVSGGGQETQYF	TRBV6-2/TRBV6-3	TRBJ2-5	.
CASSLKQGTDTQYF	TRBV12-3/TRBV12-4	TRBJ2-3	.
CASSGAEETQYF	TRBV9	TRBJ2-5	many
CASSQLDVAASGYTF	TRBV7-6	TRBJ1-2	few
CASSSTGTGAWTSYTF	TRBV10-3	TRBJ1-2	.
CASSTRGQGLETQYF	TRBV11-2	TRBJ2-5	once
CASSPETGQFLHF	TRBV7-2	TRBJ1-6	.
CSARVGFEENEKLFF	TRBV20-1	TRBJ1-4	many
CASSWQGGRLGDEQYF	TRBV5-1	TRBJ2-7	few
CASSFLPEGHGYTF	TRBV5-1	TRBJ1-2	many
CASSLGGQGKYYEQYF	TRBV5-5	TRBJ2-7	.
CASSLVGGSNQPQHF	TRBV7-9	TRBJ1-5	many
CASSFWAGGGQETQYF	TRBV7-9	TRBJ2-5	.
CASSQGAIGGEQYF	TRBV4-3	TRBJ2-7	many
CASSSRGFYNSPLHF	TRBV14	TRBJ1-6	many
CARRRARRNSPLHF	TRBV10-1	TRBJ1-6	many
CASSLPHRDRGGTEAFF	TRBV19	TRBJ1-1	many
CASSIGSTGRAGYTF	TRBV19	TRBJ1-2	few
CASSLAWAGQETQYF	TRBV7-9	TRBJ2-5	.
CASRLGVSSYEQYF	TRBV5-1	TRBJ2-7	.
CASSLQGGRVLHEQYF	TRBV7-9	TRBJ2-7	.
CASSLGQTYKQYF	TRBV7-9	TRBJ2-7	once
CAISPGTGWVEPQHF	TRBV10-3	TRBJ1-5	.
CASSWGQGANGELFF	TRBV9	TRBJ2-2	many
CSARPGTQYF	TRBV20-1	TRBJ2-5	few
CASSVTGTGGEAPGYTF	TRBV10-2	TRBJ1-2	few
CASSGVTDEQYF	TRBV9	TRBJ2-7	many
CAIQATSGNTIYF	TRBV10-3	TRBJ1-3	.
CASSFAPGPSSYEQYF	TRBV7-2	TRBJ2-7	many
CASEQGGQPQHF	TRBV19	TRBJ1-5	once
CASSFAGGYNSPLHF	TRBV5-6	TRBJ1-6	.
CASSYPGTGNVYGYTF	TRBV11-2	TRBJ1-2	.
CAISVGTGNSPLHF	TRBV10-3	TRBJ1-6	once
CGARVGISYEQYF	TRBV20-1	TRBJ2-7	.
CAISESKGFTGELFF	TRBV10-3	TRBJ2-2	many
CASSPRTGTNQPQHF	TRBV9	TRBJ1-5	.
CASSLGDGNTIYF	TRBV5-1	TRBJ1-3	many
CSAKGVETQYF	TRBV20-1	TRBJ2-5	many
CASSLPGSGQPQHF	TRBV10-2	TRBJ1-5	many
CASSGSGGAAELFF	TRBV19	TRBJ2-2	many
CASSLGTTSYEQYF	TRBV5-1	TRBJ2-7	many